The clone carrying this T cell receptor (beta chain) was detected a few times. The CDR3 totals 21 residues. Germline CDR1 and CDR2: WSHSY and SAAADI. J gave up 1 base and V 0 bases, and 13 bases lay outside the gene matches. The method was immunoSEQ multiplex PCR; TCRdb's version includes in-frame clones alone and lacks a portion of them. The repertoire consists of 2 million to 3 million clones, with 93% occurring once and the leading ten covering 0.36%. This sample stems from a study of shared clonotypes between healthy human individuals. The chain links TRBV10-2 to TRBJ2-3; the match to TRBD2 covers 13 bases. The TCR was taken from a man in his late teens or twenties in good health. Some clones in this sample may be carry-over from other donors' samples. Sequenced: naive CD4+ T cells from PBMCs. As for subset: CD45RA+ positively selected. The CDR3 DNA follows: TGCGCCAGCAGTGAGTCGAGGTGGGGGACTAGCGGGACCCAACGCACAGATACGCAGTATTTT. Its protein is CASSESRWGTSGTQRTDTQYF.